The rows below give T cell receptor beta chains drawn from one sample of a study of blood T cell repertoires in COVID-19. TCRdb keeps only in-frame clones here, not all; method: immunoSEQ multiplex PCR. The table has some 240,000 clones, approximately 80% seen once; the top ten hold 1.4%. The sample consisted of peripheral blood. Receptors originate from a middle-aged woman who had recovered from COVID-19. CDR3s leave out the opening cysteine and the closing phenylalanine or tryptophan.

TRBV19	TRBJ1-6	ASTDRVVSPLH
TRBV18	TRBJ1-3	ASSPPGQGGGNTIY
TRBV19	TRBJ1-4	ASSEGATNEKLF
TRBV19	TRBJ2-7	ASSIGRGSSYEQY
TRBV15	TRBJ1-1	ATSSKRQGSADTEAF
TRBV5-6	TRBJ2-5	ASSLALTKQETQY
TRBV11-2	TRBJ1-4	ASSLTGTQTNEKLF
TRBV25-1	TRBJ2-7	ASSDRGSGQYEQY
TRBV4-3	TRBJ1-2	ASSQDVNRGLYGYT
TRBV4-3	TRBJ2-5	ASSQGQGGETQY
TRBV28	TRBJ2-1	ASSFLRGGNNEQF
TRBV18	TRBJ1-1	ASSDQGQKAF
TRBV28	TRBJ2-3	ASAVGGSGLTHTQY
TRBV13	TRBJ2-1	ASSFGGRVDEQF
TRBV7-9	TRBJ2-2	ASSSTGGEAGELF
TRBV6-2/TRBV6-3	TRBJ1-4	ASSYPVEKLF
TRBV5-1	TRBJ2-3	ASSFEGLAGPSTDTQY
TRBV5-4	TRBJ1-6	ASSLGQGIVTDSPLH
TRBV19	TRBJ2-7	ASSQDRGFYEQY
TRBV4-3	TRBJ2-1	ASSQVAGGGEQF
TRBV2	TRBJ2-7	ASAGFGTEDEQY
TRBV2	TRBJ2-7	ASSEARSSGGTYYEQY
TRBV7-6	TRBJ2-3	ASSLVGGTDTQY
TRBV6-6	TRBJ2-5	ASKVGGRETQY
TRBV10-2	TRBJ1-6	ASSLGTGGGVSYNSPLH
TRBV6-5	TRBJ1-6	ASSLGSTGVNSPLH
TRBV5-1	TRBJ2-7	ASSLGSAGTPSYEQY
TRBV11-2	TRBJ1-1	ASSPVLGGRTEAF
TRBV5-5	TRBJ2-5	ASSLTGGETQY
TRBV7-9	TRBJ1-1	ASSTGQAWSTEAF
TRBV11-2	TRBJ2-5	ASSAVGTHETQY
TRBV6-5	TRBJ2-7	ASGRTATYEQY
TRBV5-1	TRBJ2-1	ASSLSSGAGGYNEQF
TRBV6-5	TRBJ2-7	ASSKQGARYEQY
TRBV30	TRBJ2-3	AWSVQTSGGVRQY
TRBV19	TRBJ2-1	ASSLSGGLSYNEQF
TRBV30	TRBJ1-4	AFSLPFGTNEKLF
TRBV9	TRBJ2-2	ASSPTSGGATGELF
TRBV28	TRBJ1-2	ASNIASVVRGYT
TRBV6-6	TRBJ2-5	ASSPGETQY
TRBV3-1/TRBV3-2	TRBJ2-7	ASSQGEGRGAWY
TRBV19	TRBJ1-5	AAGGQPQH
TRBV3-1/TRBV3-2	TRBJ2-1	ASSQGGLNNEQF
TRBV2	TRBJ2-1	ASRDGQGGVHERF
TRBV15	TRBJ2-5	ATSRTVQETQY
TRBV18	TRBJ1-1	ASQYGQGNTEAF